These 26 T cell receptor beta chains were sequenced from one sample in a study of tissue T cells after allogeneic stem cell transplantation. Method: immunoSEQ multiplex PCR; TCRdb's copy keeps in-frame clones and lacks some. The sample has 20,000 to 25,000 clones; approximately 72% are singletons. Sequenced input: spleen. These receptors were collected from a female BALB/c mouse in good health. Strain haplotype at MHC: H2-d.

This clone occurred a few times. The gene names here belong to mouse. The read gets to within 1 residue of the CDR3 end, and the germline J gene fills in the rest. The chain recombines TRBV13-2 with TRBJ2-7; 11 bases map to TRBD2. The CDR3 length is 14 residues. The V gene end was trimmed by 3 bases and the J gene end by 7 bases; junction bases not matched to a gene: 6. Germline V gene sequence: CDR1 NNHNN, CDR2 SYGAGS (reference sequence). This CDR3 reads CASGAGLGGGEQYF. The covered CDR3 bases are TGTGCCAGCGGTGCCGGACTGGGGGGTGGAGAACAGTAC.

As regards this clone: Gene and germline names: mouse. The read halts 1 residue ahead of the CDR3 end, with the missing end drawn from the germline J gene. This chain joins TRBV13-1 and TRBJ1-4; tentatively, D is TRBD1 (6 bases). CDR3 length: 16 amino acids. V lost 0 bases and J 2 bases, leaving 11 bases between the germline ends. Per the germline V gene, CDR1 is NSHNY and CDR2 is SYGAGN. CDR3: CASSDAPQGSNERLFF. Partial CDR3 DNA: TGTGCCAGCAGTGATGCACCCCAGGGGTCCAACGAAAGATTATTT.

This clone was observed a handful of times. Germline and genes: mouse. The read terminates 1 residue before the CDR3 end, so the remaining end is supplied by the germline J gene. The V gene is TRBV2, the J gene TRBJ2-7; no definite D call. Germline V lookup: CDR1 LGHNA, CDR2 YSYQKL. The V end lost 0 bases, the J end lost 0 bases, and 9 bases lay between the germline ends. The CDR3 is made up of 15 amino acids. The part of the CDR3 DNA that was read is TGTGCCAGCAGCCAAGATCGGGTTAGCTCCTATGAACAGTAC. Encoded protein: CASSQDRVSSYEQY. The whole CDR3 is CASSQDRVSSYEQYF.

Details on this clone: Genes and germline come from the mouse. CDR3 sequence: CTCSADGDTQYF. CDR3 DNA (partial): TGCACCTGCAGTGCAGATGGGGACACCCAGTAC. The genes are TRBV1 and TRBJ2-5; D gene uncertain. The read gets to within 1 residue of the CDR3 end, and the germline J gene fills in the rest. This CDR3 contains 12 residues. V dropped 0 bases and J dropped 6 bases, with 4 bases sitting between them. CDR1 and CDR2 from the germline V gene are NSQYPW and LRSPGD (reference sequence).

With regard to this clone: Genes here carry mouse names. The read terminates 1 residue ahead of where the CDR3 ends, so the germline J gene completes it. J is TRBJ2-7 and V is TRBV29; TRBD1 agrees at 7 bases. Germline CDR1 and CDR2: MSHET and SYDVDS. CDR3 length: 11 amino acids. V gave up 8 bases and J gave up 3 bases; unmatched junction bases: 1. CDR3 residues: CASPGGYEQYF. The sequenced part of the CDR3 DNA is TGTGCTAGCCCAGGGGGCTATGAACAGTAC. The full variable domain, rest sourced from reference TRBV29 and TRBJ2-7, is DMKVTQMPRYLIKRMGENVLLECGQDMSHETMYWYRQDPGLGLQLIYISYDVDSNSEGDIPKGYRVSRKKREHFSLILDSAKTNQTSVYFCASPGGYEQYFGPGTRLTVL.

To note about this clone: Gene names denote mouse genes. The CDR3 is cut off 1 residue early in the read; its end comes from the germline J gene. This chain connects TRBV5 to TRBJ2-3; D is unclear. CDR1 LGHNA and CDR2 YNLKQL come from the germline V gene (reference sequence). The V end was cut by 1 base, the J end by 0 bases, with 5 bases between. The CDR3 spans 14 residues. This CDR3 reads CASSQVISAETLYF. Incomplete CDR3 DNA: TGTGCCAGCAGCCAAGTTATTAGTGCAGAAACGCTGTAT.

Regarding this clone: The gene names given are mouse names. The read halts 1 residue ahead of the CDR3 end, with the missing end drawn from the germline J gene. The J gene is TRBJ1-1, the V gene TRBV1; perhaps TRBD1 as D (6 bases). Germline values: CDR1 NSQYPW, CDR2 LRSPGD (reference sequence). Trimming cost V 1 base and J 0 bases, with 9 bases left between them. The CDR3 has 15 amino acids. The sequenced part of the CDR3 DNA is TGCACCTGCAGTGCAGTCGGGACACCAAACACAGAAGTCTTC. This sequence encodes CTCSAVGTPNTEVF. The whole CDR3 protein is CTCSAVGTPNTEVFF. Full variable domain (remainder filled in from reference TRBV1 and TRBJ1-1): VTLLEQNPRWRLVPRGQAVNLRCILKNSQYPWMSWYQQDLQKQLQWLFTLRSPGDKEVKSLPGADYLATRVTDTELRLQVANMSQGRTLYCTCSAVGTPNTEVFFGKGTRLTVV.

The sample holds a few counts of this clone. The genes are named according to mouse. The read comes to an end 1 residue before the CDR3 does, leaving the germline J gene to fill in the end. V and J are TRBV13-3 and TRBJ2-2; D is undetermined. Germline lookup yields CDR1 NNHDY and CDR2 SYVADS. This CDR3 comprises 10 residues. Trimming shortened V by 9 bases and J by 4 bases, and 4 bases separated the two germline ends. The covered CDR3 bases are TGTGCCAACACCACCGGGCAGCTCTAC. Its translation is CANTTGQLY. From start to end, the CDR3 is CANTTGQLYF.

Points on this clone: Gene names denote mouse genes. The sequence runs out 1 residue before the end of the CDR3; the remainder is reconstructed from the germline J gene. The chain joins TRBV5 to TRBJ2-1; 8 bases align to TRBD1. J lost 7 bases, V lost 0 bases, and 5 bases had no gene match. CDR3 length: 15 residues. Germline V lookup: CDR1 LGHNA, CDR2 YNLKQL (reference sequence). CDR3 loop: CASSQEGRGRAEQFF. CDR3 DNA, as far as it was read: TGTGCCAGCAGCCAAGAAGGCAGGGGGCGGGCTGAGCAGTTC.

A word on this clone: Genes here carry mouse names. The CDR3 end is not reached by the read, which stops 1 residue before it; the germline J gene fills it in. J is TRBJ2-4 and V is TRBV13-1, with TRBD1 matching 11 bases. The germline V gene has CDR1 NSHNY and CDR2 SYGAGN. Unmatched junction bases numbered 7, after V lost 5 bases and J lost 2 bases. The CDR3 covers 16 residues. Incomplete CDR3 DNA: TGTGCCAGCAGCCCCGGGACAGGGGGGGATCAAAACACCTTGTAC. Translating gives CASSPGTGGDQNTLY. The entire CDR3 protein reads CASSPGTGGDQNTLYF.

A note on this clone: All gene names here are mouse names. The CDR3 end falls 1 residue outside the read, so it is completed with the germline J gene. The genes are TRBV2 and TRBJ1-4, with D tentatively TRBD1 (6 bases). V lost 1 base and J lost 3, with 12 bases in between. This CDR3 contains 16 residues. Per germline, CDR1 LGHNA and CDR2 YSYQKL. Incomplete CDR3 DNA: TGTGCCAGCAGCCAAGGCGCGGGACAAGCCAACGAAAGATTATTT. This gives the protein CASSQGAGQANERLF. The full CDR3 protein is CASSQGAGQANERLFF.

Concerning this clone itself: The gene symbols are mouse symbols. Incomplete CDR3 DNA: TGTGCCAGCAGCCACGACGCATTTAACCAAGACACCCAGTAC. Its translation is CASSHDAFNQDTQY. The entire CDR3 reads CASSHDAFNQDTQYF. This chain links TRBV2 with TRBJ2-5; D not resolved. The sequenced fragment ends 1 residue before the CDR3 boundary, so the rest is inferred from the germline J gene. This CDR3 is built from 15 residues. V was trimmed by 3 bases and J by 0 bases, leaving 10 bases between them. CDR1 is LGHNA and CDR2 is YSYQKL in the germline V gene.

Of note for this clone: Here the gene names and germline are mouse. The observed sequence ends 1 residue before the CDR3 terminus, with the missing tail filled in from the germline J gene. The rearrangement joins TRBV19 to TRBJ2-4; 10 bases fit TRBD2. Germline assignment: CDR1 FNHDT and CDR2 SITEND (reference sequence). The length of the CDR3 is 15 residues. V was clipped by 4 bases and J by 0 bases; unmatched bases: 2. Partial CDR3 DNA: TGTGCCAGCAGTCGACTGGGGGGTAGTCAAAACACCTTGTAC. This translates into CASSRLGGSQNTLY. From start to end, the CDR3 is CASSRLGGSQNTLYF.

As for this clone: Each gene name is a mouse one. The sequenced fragment ends 1 residue before the CDR3 boundary, so the rest is inferred from the germline J gene. V and J are TRBV16 and TRBJ2-3; either TRBD1 or TRBD2 may fit D (6 bases each). The CDR3 length is 15 residues. V lost 0 bases to trimming and J lost 0 bases, with 7 bases between them. The germline CDR1 and CDR2 sequences are SGHSA and FRNQAP. CDR3: CASSLEGASAETLYF. The part of the CDR3 DNA that was read is TGTGCAAGCAGCTTAGAGGGGGCTAGTGCAGAAACGCTGTAT.

As for this clone: The genes are named according to mouse. The missing CDR3 end, 1 residue past where the read stops, is filled in from the germline J gene. The V gene is TRBV2, the J gene TRBJ2-5, with D hard to call. Trimming removed 8 bases at V and 3 bases at J, with 6 bases between. In germline, CDR1 is LGHNA, CDR2 YSYQKL. The CDR3 extends over 11 amino acids. The sequenced part of the CDR3 DNA is TGTGCCAGCGATTGGCAAGACACCCAGTAC. Translated, it gives CASDWQDTQY. The whole CDR3 protein reads CASDWQDTQYF.

As regards this clone: Gene names denote mouse genes. The CDR3 end is not reached by the read, which stops 1 residue before it; the germline J gene fills it in. Other DNA sequences from this sample encode an identical CDR3 as well. The chain uses TRBV13-3 and TRBJ2-2, with 7 nucleotides matching TRBD1. The CDR3 totals 14 residues. The ends lost 5 bases at V and 0 bases at J; junction bases unmatched: 1. Germline CDR1 NNHDY, CDR2 SYVADS. The CDR3 sequence: CASRGTANTGQLYF. Incomplete CDR3 DNA: TGTGCCAGCAGGGGGACAGCAAACACCGGGCAGCTCTAC.

This clone turned up a few times. Genes and germline are mouse. The read halts 1 residue ahead of the CDR3 end, with the missing end drawn from the germline J gene. The V call is TRBV17, the J call TRBJ1-4, with 7 bases matching TRBD1. This CDR3 is 13 amino acids long. Per germline, CDR1 MNHDT and CDR2 YYDKIL. V shed 7 bases and J 7 bases; nucleotides not matched to a gene: 6. The covered CDR3 bases are TGTGCTAGCACCGACAGGGCGGGCGAAAGATTATTT. Protein product: CASTDRAGERLF. The whole CDR3 is CASTDRAGERLFF.

A note on this clone: Mouse germline and gene names are used. CDR3 DNA (partial): TGTGCCAGCAGCTACGGGGGGCCCTCCTATGAACAGTAC. Its translation: CASSYGGPSYEQY. The entire CDR3 is CASSYGGPSYEQYF. The chain links TRBV4 to TRBJ2-7; the D gene is possibly TRBD2 (7 bases). The read falls 1 residue short of the CDR3 end, and the missing part is taken from the germline J gene. The V and J ends lost 3 bases and 0 bases respectively, with 9 bases between them. The CDR3 spans 14 residues. Looked up from germline, CDR1 is LGHDT and CDR2 is YNNKQL (reference sequence).

In this sample, this clone turned up once. Gene names are the mouse ones. The missing CDR3 end, 1 residue past where the read stops, is filled in from the germline J gene. This chain joins TRBV13-1 and TRBJ2-4; D call uncertain. Germline CDR1 is NSHNY and CDR2 is SYGAGN. V gave up 2 bases and J gave up 1 base, with 2 bases separating them. There are 12 residues in the CDR3. The CDR3 protein is CASSDRQNTLYF. The sequenced CDR3 bases are TGTGCCAGCAGTGACCGTCAAAACACCTTGTAC.

In its sample, this clone was seen a few times. The gene symbols are mouse symbols. The observed sequence ends 1 residue before the CDR3 terminus, with the missing tail filled in from the germline J gene. V is TRBV13-3 and J is TRBJ2-7; D uncertain. The length of the CDR3 is 11 residues. Germline lookup yields CDR1 NNHDY and CDR2 SYVADS. Trimming left V 2 bases short and J 3 bases short, with 3 bases between. The sequenced CDR3 bases are TGTGCCAGCAGTGACCACTATGAACAGTAC. Protein product: CASSDHYEQY. From start to end, the CDR3 is CASSDHYEQYF.

Note on this clone: Gene and germline names: mouse. The sequenced fragment ends 1 residue before the CDR3 boundary, so the rest is inferred from the germline J gene. The rearrangement uses TRBV13-2 and TRBJ2-4; 11 nucleotides match TRBD2. The V segment lost 0 bases and the J segment 0 bases; nucleotides outside the gene matches: 0. Germline CDR1 and CDR2: NNHNN and SYGAGS (reference sequence). The length of the CDR3 is 16 residues. CDR3 DNA (partial): TGTGCCAGCGGTGATGACTGGGGGGGCAGTCAAAACACCTTGTAC. This translates into CASGDDWGGSQNTLY. The full CDR3 is CASGDDWGGSQNTLYF.

Of note for this clone: The gene names here belong to mouse. Sequencing ends 1 residue short of the CDR3 end; the germline J gene provides the rest. The chain combines TRBV17 with TRBJ2-7; 7 bases agree with TRBD2. Trimming cost V 3 bases and J 5 bases; bases outside gene matches: 7. Germline loops: CDR1 MNHDT, CDR2 YYDKIL. The CDR3 extends over 14 amino acids. CDR3 residues: CASSSWGFGDEQYF. Partial CDR3 DNA: TGTGCTAGCAGTAGCTGGGGGTTCGGGGATGAACAGTAC.

In the case of this clone: Mouse names are used for the genes. The read comes to an end 1 residue before the CDR3 does, leaving the germline J gene to fill in the end. The V call is TRBV13-2, the J call TRBJ2-2; TRBD1 aligns across 7 bases. The length of the CDR3 is 17 residues. Germline CDR1 and CDR2: NNHNN and SYGAGS (reference sequence). V was pared by 0 bases and J by 0 bases, with 5 bases of the junction left unmatched. Incomplete CDR3 DNA: TGTGCCAGCGGTGATGTCCGACAGGGTTCAAACACCGGGCAGCTCTAC. Its protein is CASGDVRQGSNTGQLY. The complete CDR3 reads CASGDVRQGSNTGQLYF.

About this clone: Mouse names are used for the genes. From the germline J gene comes the end of the CDR3, since the read stops 1 residue before it. The chain links TRBV5 to TRBJ1-6; TRBD1 matches at 9 bases. TRBJ1-6 has ORF status, its function being uncertain. V gave up 0 bases and J gave up 2 bases; unmatched junction bases: 2. The CDR3 runs to 17 residues. Looked up from germline, CDR1 is LGHNA and CDR2 is YNLKQL (reference sequence). The sequenced CDR3 bases are TGTGCCAGCAGCCAAGACGGGACAGGGCCCTATAATTCGCCCCTCTAC. It yields the protein CASSQDGTGPYNSPLY. The whole CDR3 protein reads CASSQDGTGPYNSPLYF.

To note about this clone: Gene names follow the mouse nomenclature. The read ends 1 residue early relative to the CDR3; the germline J gene fills the gap. The chain carries TRBV13-1 and TRBJ2-2, with 9 bases aligning to TRBD2. This CDR3 spans 15 amino acids. Germline values: CDR1 NSHNY, CDR2 SYGAGN. Trimming removed 4 bases from V and 6 bases from J; junction bases left unmatched: 7. The CDR3 sequence: CASSIHWGAAGQLYF. CDR3 bases read: TGTGCCAGCAGTATTCACTGGGGGGCTGCCGGGCAGCTCTAC.

Regarding this clone: The genes are named according to mouse. The CDR3 extends 1 residue past the end of the read, so its final part is completed from the germline J gene. This chain joins TRBV13-2 and TRBJ2-5; 10 bases align to TRBD2. There are 14 residues in the CDR3. Germline V gene lookup returns CDR1 NNHNN and CDR2 SYGAGS (reference sequence). Trimming took 0 bases from V and 8 from J; bases not matched to a gene: 3. The CDR3 bases that were read are TGTGCCAGCGGTGATGCCCTGGGGGGGCCCACCCAGTAC. Its translation is CASGDALGGPTQY. From start to end, the CDR3 is CASGDALGGPTQYF.